This T cell receptor (beta chain) appears in the sequencing data of a study of T cells in Graves' hyperthyroidism and ophthalmopathy. TCR beta CDR3 regions were amplified from RNA transcripts. TCR CDR3 underwent first-round RT-PCR with the HTBI primer set. One entry per CDR3 protein results from TCRdb running MiXCR on the multiplex PCR reads. The sample has fewer than 450,000 distinct CDR3 sequences; approximately 18% are singletons. This clonotype was observed a single time. Clinicians diagnosed patients from clinical symptoms, serum thyroxine and TRAb, thyroid ultrasound and orbital computed tomography. CDR3 size: 14 residues. In germline, CDR1 is DFQATT, CDR2 SNEGSKA (reference sequence). After removal of 5 bases from V and 6 bases from J, the junction contained 11 bases not matched to a gene.

The chain is built from TRBV20-1 and TRBJ2-3; 7 nucleotides align to TRBD2. The sequenced sample consisted of blood. The TCR originated in a man between 18 and 35 years old with Graves' ophthalmopathy. CDR3 coding DNA: TGCAGTGCTCCCGGGGGGTTCCTCGGGGATACGCAGTATTTT. Amino acid sequence: CSAPGGFLGDTQYF.